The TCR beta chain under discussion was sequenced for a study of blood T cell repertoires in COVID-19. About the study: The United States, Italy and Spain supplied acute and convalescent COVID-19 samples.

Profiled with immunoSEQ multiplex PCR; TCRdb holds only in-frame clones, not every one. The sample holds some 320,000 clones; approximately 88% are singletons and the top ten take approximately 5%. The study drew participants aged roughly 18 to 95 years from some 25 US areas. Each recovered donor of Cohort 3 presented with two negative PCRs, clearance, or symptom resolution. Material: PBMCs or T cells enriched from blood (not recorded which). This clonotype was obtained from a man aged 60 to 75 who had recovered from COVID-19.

Here the CDR3 DNA reads TGTGCCAGCAGCCCCCGAGACAGGAACACTGAAGCTTTCTTT. Protein sequence: CASSPRDRNTEAFF. The chain employs TRBV7-9 and TRBJ1-1, with TRBD1 as a possible D gene (5 bases). Per germline, CDR1 SEHNR and CDR2 FQNEAQ (reference sequence). The germline V and J ends were trimmed by 5 bases and 1 base, with 11 bases remaining between them. The CDR3 runs to 14 residues.